A selection of T cell receptor beta chains follows, all from one sample in a study of neurological immune-mediated disorders. TCRdb re-called the 5' RACE reads through MiXCR, storing one row per CDR3 protein. The sample lists under 70,000 distinct CDR3 sequences, around 3.6% occurring once. The sequenced sample was PBMCs. These receptors came from a woman aged 30 to 39 with multiple sclerosis. The CDR3 runs from the conserved cysteine through the conserved F or W. Clone size is shown for a subset of rows, as once, few, many or a class of expanded clone.

CDR3aa	v_gene	j_gene	abundance
CSAPEGAYGYTF	TRBV20-1	TRBJ1-2	many
CASSGLTTRNEQFF	TRBV12-3/TRBV12-4	TRBJ2-1	many
CASRQAGTQYF	TRBV3-1	TRBJ2-3	few
CASSLAGLNTGELFF	TRBV5-1	TRBJ2-2	many
CSASADNQPQHF	TRBV20-1	TRBJ1-5	many
CASSLAYTGGRSDTGELFF	TRBV5-1	TRBJ2-2	many
CASSRPERIGYYGYTF	TRBV6-6	TRBJ1-2	-
CASSSWTSGSSYEQYF	TRBV18	TRBJ2-7	many
CASSLGEGGPRGDTQYF	TRBV7-9	TRBJ2-3	many
CSVRGTIPPQHF	TRBV20-1	TRBJ1-5	many
CSARDRERSTDTQYF	TRBV20-1	TRBJ2-3	many
CASRGSGASYEQYF	TRBV7-2	TRBJ2-7	many
CSASPDQPQNF	TRBV20-1	TRBJ1-5	many
CASTYSGRPYNEQFF	TRBV5-1	TRBJ2-1	many
CASRTRAQGQETQYF	TRBV27	TRBJ2-5	many
CASSLPLTNSPLHF	TRBV5-1	TRBJ1-6	-
CASSLVASGRFLAKNIQYF	TRBV7-2	TRBJ2-4	many
CASSRQSSYNEQFF	TRBV4-3	TRBJ2-1	many
CASSLSRGYTF	TRBV5-6	TRBJ1-2	many
CASSGVTYEQYF	TRBV7-9	TRBJ2-7	-
CAILNTWDNTEAFF	TRBV10-3	TRBJ1-1	many
CSAPLPDIASYEQYF	TRBV20-1	TRBJ2-7	many
CASSYLPGQGIGELFF	TRBV6-5	TRBJ2-2	many
CASSGQTGTAQPQHF	TRBV28	TRBJ1-5	many
CSVVYGSYEQYF	TRBV29-1	TRBJ2-7	many
CSARIKSGYEQYF	TRBV20-1	TRBJ2-7	few
CASSFTVGGRNEQFF	TRBV7-2	TRBJ2-1	many
CSAHRGGGRFAQPQNF	TRBV20-1	TRBJ1-5	many
CSAREPRGKGGYTF	TRBV20-1	TRBJ1-2	many
CASSLDAGSNQPQHF	TRBV5-1	TRBJ1-5	many
CATSLGQRGLGGTDTQYF	TRBV10-3	TRBJ2-3	many
CSVEIGGAKNIQYF	TRBV29-1	TRBJ2-4	many
CASSVQSWGANTEAFF	TRBV5-1	TRBJ1-1	few
CASSPKADTQYF	TRBV7-9	TRBJ2-3	many
CASSSTSGIGEQYF	TRBV5-1	TRBJ2-7	many
CSAGLSLGSYNEQFF	TRBV20-1	TRBJ2-1	many
CATSRDRKVRDGYTF	TRBV15	TRBJ1-2	many
CASSFRLATDTQYF	TRBV12-3/TRBV12-4	TRBJ2-3	many
CASKSIMNTEAFF	TRBV10-3	TRBJ1-1	few
CASSLVANSGANVLTF	TRBV7-2	TRBJ2-6	many
CSAKAGTSTDTQYF	TRBV20-1	TRBJ2-3	many